Listed below are T cell receptor beta chains from one sample, sequenced in a study of identical twins. One entry per CDR3 protein results from TCRdb running MiXCR on the 5' RACE reads. Found here are about 340,000 distinct CDR3 sequences, approximately 13% of them singletons; the top ten hold just over 7%. These sequences were also reported in another study, on yellow fever vaccine responses in identical twins.

Specimen: CD8+ T cells sorted from blood. These receptors were taken from a woman between 18 and 29 years old in good health. The CDR3 runs from the conserved cysteine through the conserved F or W. Each record gives: V gene, clone size, J gene, CDR3 length, D gene, CDR3 DNA, CDR3 protein. D genes are given only for firm matches. Rows may omit the clone size; those that give it use once, few, many or a size class.

>TRBV27|few|TRBJ2-7|13|-
TGTGCCAGCGCTCGAAGAGGCCCCTACGAGCAGTACTTC
CASARRGPYEQYF
>TRBV5-1|-|TRBJ2-7|15|TRBD1
TGCGCCAGCAGCTTAACACCGGGACAGGGGGACGAGCAGTACTTC
CASSLTPGQGDEQYF
>TRBV5-1|few|TRBJ1-6|14|-
TGCGCCAGCACCGAAGTCTTCGGGGGTTCACCCCTCCACTTT
CASTEVFGGSPLHF
>TRBV7-9|once|TRBJ2-5|14|-
TGTGCCAGCAGCTTAGAGGGGCACCAAGAGACCCAGTACTTC
CASSLEGHQETQYF
>TRBV15|-|TRBJ1-3|15|-
TGTGCCACCAGCAGAGATAGGTCACCCGGAAACACCATATATTTT
CATSRDRSPGNTIYF
>TRBV18|-|TRBJ2-1|15|TRBD1
TGTGCCAGCTCAGCCACAGGGGCCACCTACAATGAGCAGTTCTTC
CASSATGATYNEQFF
>TRBV28|-|TRBJ2-1|13|-
TGTGCCAGCAGTTTCTTAGCGGCCAATGAGCAGTTCTTC
CASSFLAANEQFF
>TRBV20-1|many|TRBJ2-5|12|-
TGCAGTGCTAGAGAATCCGGGGAGACCCAGTACTTC
CSARESGETQYF
>TRBV2|-|TRBJ1-2|17|-
TGTGCCAGCAGTGTCAACGACCGACATAGAGCTAACTATGGCTACACCTTC
CASSVNDRHRANYGYTF
>TRBV5-1|-|TRBJ1-6|13|-
TGCGCCAGCAGCTTGGATCGGTTTTCACCCCTCCACTTT
CASSLDRFSPLHF
>TRBV2|-|TRBJ2-2|14|-
TGTGCCAGCAGTGTCCTCTCGAACACCGGGGAGCTGTTTTTT
CASSVLSNTGELFF
>TRBV20-1|-|TRBJ1-2|19|TRBD1
TGCAGTGCTAGAGCCGGGAACGACCGGGACAGGGGGCGGTTGTATGGCTACACCTTC
CSARAGNDRDRGRLYGYTF
>TRBV20-1|-|TRBJ2-7|14|TRBD2
TGCAGTGCCACGACTAGCGGGAGGATCTACGAGCAGTACTTC
CSATTSGRIYEQYF
>TRBV20-1|-|TRBJ1-1|10|-
TGCAGTGCGCCCGATCCTGAAGCTTCCTTT
CSAPDPEASF
>TRBV20-1|few|TRBJ1-2|17|-
TGCAGTGCTCACGATAAGACCGACCCGGGGAGCTCCTATGGCTACACCTTC
CSAHDKTDPGSSYGYTF
>TRBV9|-|TRBJ2-1|13|-
TGTGCCAGCAGCGTAGATCTGGCGGATGAGCAGTTCTTC
CASSVDLADEQFF
>TRBV20-1|few|TRBJ1-2|15|TRBD1
TGCAGTGCTAGGAGGCTGGACAGGGGGCCCTATGGCTACACCTTC
CSARRLDRGPYGYTF
>TRBV28|many|TRBJ1-6|15|TRBD1
TGTGCCAGCAGTTTATTAACAGGGGCAAATTCACCCCTCCACTTT
CASSLLTGANSPLHF
>TRBV7-8|many|TRBJ2-1|13|-
TGTGCCAGCACGGGTACCTCCTACAATGAGCAGTTCTTC
CASTGTSYNEQFF
>TRBV28|few|TRBJ1-2|15|TRBD1
TGTGCCAGCAGTTTCGGAGGGGGCGCCGGCTATGGCTACACCTTC
CASSFGGGAGYGYTF
>TRBV15|few|TRBJ2-3|16|TRBD2
TGTGCCACCAGCAGAGTTTTAGCGGGTCGCACAGATACGCAGTATTTT
CATSRVLAGRTDTQYF
>TRBV6-1|few|TRBJ2-1|18|TRBD2
TGTGCCAGCAGTGAATTCTCTAGCGGGAGCCTCCCCTACAATGAGCAGTTCTTC
CASSEFSSGSLPYNEQFF
>TRBV4-1|many|TRBJ2-1|16|-
TGCGCCAGCAGCCAAGATGGGCGCGGGGCGTACAATGAGCAGTTCTTC
CASSQDGRGAYNEQFF
>TRBV2|-|TRBJ2-7|16|TRBD2
TGTGCCAGCAGTGAAACTAGCGGGGGCTCGCCCTACGAGCAGTACTTC
CASSETSGGSPYEQYF
>TRBV12-3/TRBV12-4|-|TRBJ2-5|16|TRBD2
TGTGCCAGCAGTCCTCTAGCGGGAGGGGCCCAAGAGACCCAGTACTTC
CASSPLAGGAQETQYF
>TRBV5-1|many|TRBJ2-1|13|-
TGCGCCAGCAGCCCCGCTGGGTACAATGAGCAGTTCTTC
CASSPAGYNEQFF
>TRBV4-1|few|TRBJ2-7|16|TRBD2
TGCGCCAGCAGCCAAAGACATGGACTAGCGGGAGACGAGCAGTACTTC
CASSQRHGLAGDEQYF
>TRBV5-8|-|TRBJ2-6|17|-
TGTGCCCCCGTGACGGGGGACACTCGCTCTGGGGCCAACGTCCTGACTTTC
CAPVTGDTRSGANVLTF
>TRBV7-3|-|TRBJ2-1|15|-
TGTGCCAGCAGCTTAGGGGCAGGGCCCCTCAATGAGCAGTTCTTC
CASSLGAGPLNEQFF
>TRBV28|many|TRBJ1-1|14|-
TGTGCCAGCAGTTTGTGGCAGTTGAACACTGAAGCTTTCTTT
CASSLWQLNTEAFF
>TRBV5-4|many|TRBJ1-1|14|-
TGTGCCAGCAGCTTGGGACCAATGAACACTGAAGCTTTCTTT
CASSLGPMNTEAFF
>TRBV6-1|-|TRBJ1-5|15|-
TGTGCCAGCAGAGCAACAGACTCCCGAAATCAGCCCCAGCATTTT
CASRATDSRNQPQHF
>TRBV9|-|TRBJ2-2|15|-
TGTGCCAGCAGCGTGGACAGCGCAGACACCGGGGAGCTGTTTTTT
CASSVDSADTGELFF
>TRBV27|few|TRBJ1-5|14|TRBD1
TGTGCCAGCAGCCTGGGACAGGAGGGTCAGCCCCAGCATTTT
CASSLGQEGQPQHF
>TRBV7-3|many|TRBJ2-3|14|-
TGTGCCAGCAGCCCCCGACAGGGAGGAGATACGCAGTATTTT
CASSPRQGGDTQYF
>TRBV4-2|many|TRBJ2-5|16|TRBD1
TGTGCCAGCAGCCAAGATGGGACAGCTTTCCAAGAGACCCAGTACTTC
CASSQDGTAFQETQYF
>TRBV4-1|few|TRBJ2-7|14|-
TGCGCCAGCAGCCAAGATACCCCCTCCTACGAGCAGTACTTC
CASSQDTPSYEQYF
>TRBV9|many|TRBJ2-1|15|TRBD2
TGTGCCAGCAGGTCGGGCGCGGGGGCCTACAATGAGCAGTTCTTC
CASRSGAGAYNEQFF
>TRBV28|-|TRBJ2-1|13|-
TGTGCCAGCAGTTTTAGAGCTTACAATGAGCAGTTCTTC
CASSFRAYNEQFF
>TRBV2|few|TRBJ2-1|16|TRBD1
TGTGCCAGCATGGGGCACAGGGGCGAGGTCTACAATGAGCAGTTCTTC
CASMGHRGEVYNEQFF
>TRBV28|few|TRBJ2-7|17|TRBD1
TGTGCCAGCAGTTTTTTTTCCCGGGACAGGCGCACCTACGAGCAGTACTTC
CASSFFSRDRRTYEQYF
>TRBV29-1|-|TRBJ1-2|12|-
TGCAGCGAAGGTTATGAGGGCCATGGCTACACCTTC
CSEGYEGHGYTF
>TRBV10-1|few|TRBJ2-7|15|-
TGCGCCAGCAGTGAGTCTCTAGGACTTTCCTACGAGCAGTACTTC
CASSESLGLSYEQYF
>TRBV12-5|-|TRBJ2-1|15|-
TGTGCTAGTGGTTTGGCCGGGACGGTCTACAATGAGCAGTTCTTC
CASGLAGTVYNEQFF
>TRBV27|-|TRBJ2-1|13|-
TGTGCCAGCACCCCGGGATCTCTCAATGAGCAGTTCTTC
CASTPGSLNEQFF